The rows below give T cell receptor beta chains drawn from one sample of a study of control samples from healthy donors and cancer patients. TCRdb's copy holds only in-frame clones and misses some; the assay was immunoSEQ multiplex PCR. The sample has approximately 180,000 clones, 85% to 95% seen once. The sample taken for sequencing was blood. These receptors came from a woman aged 18-29 years in good health. Both conserved end residues are part of each CDR3. D genes are given only for firm matches. Clone size, where shown, is once, few, many, or a class for clones that have expanded.

D: -; V: TRBV4-2; J: TRBJ1-4; size: -; length: 15; DNA: TGTGCCAGCAGCCAATTCGGCGGGGGTTCTGAAAAACTGTTTTTT; CDR3: CASSQFGGGSEKLFF
D: -; V: TRBV24-1; J: TRBJ2-5; size: -; length: 14; DNA: TGTGCCACCAGTGACCCCGGAGGTGGAGAGACCCAGTACTTC; CDR3: CATSDPGGGETQYF
D: TRBD1; V: TRBV6-5; J: TRBJ2-1; size: once; length: 15; DNA: TGTGCCAGCAGCAAATCCTCGGGACAGGGGAATGAGCAGTTCTTC; CDR3: CASSKSSGQGNEQFF
D: -; V: TRBV7-9; J: TRBJ1-1; size: -; length: 13; DNA: TGTGCCAGCAGCCGTCAGGGGTCCACTGAAGCTTTCTTT; CDR3: CASSRQGSTEAFF
D: TRBD2; V: TRBV5-1; J: TRBJ2-3; size: -; length: 17; DNA: TGCGCCAGCAGCTTGGTCTGGTCTAGCGGGGTCCCAGATACGCAGTATTTT; CDR3: CASSLVWSSGVPDTQYF
D: -; V: TRBV24-1; J: TRBJ2-2; size: -; length: 14; DNA: TGTGCCACCCGGGTCAACGCGAACACCGGGGAGCTGTTTTTT; CDR3: CATRVNANTGELFF
D: -; V: TRBV27; J: TRBJ2-1; size: -; length: 13; DNA: TGTGCCAGCGGGTCGGGAGTGAGTAATGAGCAGTTCTTC; CDR3: CASGSGVSNEQFF
D: -; V: TRBV11-2; J: TRBJ2-7; size: -; length: 12; DNA: TGTGCCAGCAGCTTAACAGGGAGCGAGCAGTACTTC; CDR3: CASSLTGSEQYF
D: TRBD1; V: TRBV6-6; J: TRBJ1-2; size: -; length: 15; DNA: TGTGCCAGCAGTTGGGAGACAGGGATAAAGGATGGCTACACCTTC; CDR3: CASSWETGIKDGYTF
D: -; V: TRBV10-1; J: TRBJ1-2; size: once; length: 13; DNA: TGCGCCAGCAGTGAAACAGCTAACTATGGCTACACCTTC; CDR3: CASSETANYGYTF
D: -; V: TRBV6-6; J: TRBJ2-3; size: -; length: 13; DNA: TGTGCCACCAGCCGCGGTAGCACAGATACGCAGTATTTT; CDR3: CATSRGSTDTQYF
D: -; V: TRBV4-3; J: TRBJ1-6; size: -; length: 15; DNA: TGCGCCAGCAGCCAAGTAGGAGGGGCAGAATCACCCCTCCACTTT; CDR3: CASSQVGGAESPLHF
D: -; V: TRBV18; J: TRBJ2-3; size: -; length: 15; DNA: TGTGCCAGCTCATCCGATAGGGGCAGAACAGATACGCAGTATTTT; CDR3: CASSSDRGRTDTQYF
D: TRBD2; V: TRBV11-3; J: TRBJ2-1; size: -; length: 20; DNA: TGTGCCAGCAGCTTAGCTTTACGAATTTTCTTAGCGGGGGCCGGCAATGAGCAGTTCTTC; CDR3: CASSLALRIFLAGAGNEQFF
D: -; V: TRBV11-2; J: TRBJ2-3; size: -; length: 15; DNA: TGTGCCAGCAGCTTAGTACTAGCTCTGACAGATACGCAGTATTTT; CDR3: CASSLVLALTDTQYF
D: TRBD1; V: TRBV2; J: TRBJ1-2; size: -; length: 15; DNA: TGTGCCAGCACCTATAGGGGACAGGGAGGCTATGGCTACACCTTC; CDR3: CASTYRGQGGYGYTF
D: -; V: TRBV5-6; J: TRBJ2-6; size: -; length: 15; DNA: TGTGCCAGCAGCTTGGAGGGTTCTGGGGCCAACGTCCTGACTTTC; CDR3: CASSLEGSGANVLTF
D: TRBD1; V: TRBV28; J: TRBJ2-7; size: -; length: 15; DNA: TGTGCCAGCAGTCTGATCTGGCCAGGGGGCTACGAGCAGTACTTC; CDR3: CASSLIWPGGYEQYF
D: -; V: TRBV28; J: TRBJ1-2; size: -; length: 14; DNA: TGTGCCAGCAGTTTTGGGCGGGGGGGAGAAGGCTACACCTTC; CDR3: CASSFGRGGEGYTF
D: -; V: TRBV12-2; J: TRBJ2-3; size: -; length: 14; DNA: TGTGCAAGTCGCGCCTCGGGCGCGTCAGATACGCAGTATTTT; CDR3: CASRASGASDTQYF
D: -; V: TRBV7-3; J: TRBJ2-6; size: -; length: 17; DNA: TGTGCCAGCAGCTCGACAGTACAGAGCTCTGGGGCCAACGTCCTGACTTTC; CDR3: CASSSTVQSSGANVLTF
D: -; V: TRBV7-9; J: TRBJ2-3; size: -; length: 16; DNA: TGTGCCAGCAGCCCGCGCCGTGGAGGGGGCACAGATACGCAGTATTTT; CDR3: CASSPRRGGGTDTQYF
D: -; V: TRBV21-1; J: TRBJ1-3; size: -; length: 14; DNA: TGTGCCAGCACCCCAGGGGTCTCTGGAAACACCATATATTTT; CDR3: CASTPGVSGNTIYF
D: TRBD1; V: TRBV6-5; J: TRBJ2-5; size: -; length: 14; DNA: TGTGCCAGCAGTTATGGGGACAGGGAAGAGACCCAGTACTTC; CDR3: CASSYGDREETQYF
D: TRBD2; V: TRBV5-4; J: TRBJ2-7; size: -; length: 16; DNA: TGTGCCAGCAGCTTGGACGGGACTAGCGAGTTACACGAGCAGTACTTC; CDR3: CASSLDGTSELHEQYF
D: -; V: TRBV24-1; J: TRBJ1-2; size: few; length: 15; DNA: TGTGCCACCAGTGATTCCTGGACGCACGACTATGGCTACACCTTC; CDR3: CATSDSWTHDYGYTF
D: -; V: TRBV6-5; J: TRBJ2-7; size: -; length: 13; DNA: TGTGCCAGCAGGATAACCGGCGCCTACGAGCAGTACTTC; CDR3: CASRITGAYEQYF
D: TRBD2; V: TRBV11-2; J: TRBJ2-1; size: few; length: 16; DNA: TGTGCCAGCAGCTCTCTAAGACTAGCGGGGATCCATGAGCAGTTCTTC; CDR3: CASSSLRLAGIHEQFF
D: -; V: TRBV6-6; J: TRBJ1-6; size: few; length: 14; DNA: TGTGCCAGCAGTTACTCTCAGGGTAATTCACCCCTCCACTTT; CDR3: CASSYSQGNSPLHF
D: -; V: TRBV27; J: TRBJ2-1; size: -; length: 13; DNA: TGTGCCAGCAGTTTGAGGCCCTACAATGAGCAGTTCTTC; CDR3: CASSLRPYNEQFF
D: TRBD2; V: TRBV2; J: TRBJ2-5; size: -; length: 15; DNA: TGTGCCAGCAGTGAAAATGGGCCTAGCGGGGAGACCCAGTACTTC; CDR3: CASSENGPSGETQYF
D: -; V: TRBV29-1; J: TRBJ1-4; size: -; length: 17; DNA: TGCAGCACGATAGGGGGGGTGAGGCTGGCAACTAATGAAAAACTGTTTTTT; CDR3: CSTIGGVRLATNEKLFF
D: -; V: TRBV19; J: TRBJ2-1; size: -; length: 13; DNA: TGTGCCAGTAGTATGGGCAACTACAATGAGCAGTTCTTC; CDR3: CASSMGNYNEQFF
D: -; V: TRBV7-6; J: TRBJ1-6; size: -; length: 14; DNA: TGTGCCAGCAGCTTAAACAGAAATAATTCACCCCTCCACTTT; CDR3: CASSLNRNNSPLHF
D: -; V: TRBV11-3; J: TRBJ2-1; size: -; length: 15; DNA: TGTGCCAGCAGCTTCATTACAGATTCGGACAATGAGCAGTTCTTC; CDR3: CASSFITDSDNEQFF
D: -; V: TRBV15; J: TRBJ1-2; size: -; length: 15; DNA: TGTGCCACCAGCGAGTACATTGCCGATAACTATGGCTACACCTTC; CDR3: CATSEYIADNYGYTF